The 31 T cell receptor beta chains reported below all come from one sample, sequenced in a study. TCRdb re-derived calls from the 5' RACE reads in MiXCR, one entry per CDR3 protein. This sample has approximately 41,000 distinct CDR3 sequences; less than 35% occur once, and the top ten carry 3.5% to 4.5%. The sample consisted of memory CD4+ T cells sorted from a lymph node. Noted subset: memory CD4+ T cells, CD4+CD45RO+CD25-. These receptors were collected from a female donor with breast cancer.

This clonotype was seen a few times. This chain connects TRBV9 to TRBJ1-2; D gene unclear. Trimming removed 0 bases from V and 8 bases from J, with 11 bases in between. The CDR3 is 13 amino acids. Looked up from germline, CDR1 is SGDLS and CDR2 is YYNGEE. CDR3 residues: CASSVDNSRGYTF. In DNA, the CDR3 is TGTGCCAGCAGCGTAGATAACAGTCGAGGCTACACCTTC.

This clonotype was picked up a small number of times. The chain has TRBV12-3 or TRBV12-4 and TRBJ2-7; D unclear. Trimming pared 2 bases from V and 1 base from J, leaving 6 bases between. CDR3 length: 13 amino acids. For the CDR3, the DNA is TGTGCCAGCAGTTTACGGATGTCCTACGAGCAGTACTTC. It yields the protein CASSLRMSYEQYF.

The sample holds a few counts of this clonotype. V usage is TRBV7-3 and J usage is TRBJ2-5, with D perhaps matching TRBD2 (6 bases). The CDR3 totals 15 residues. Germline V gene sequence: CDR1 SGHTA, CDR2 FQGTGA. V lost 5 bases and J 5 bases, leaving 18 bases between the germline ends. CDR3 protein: CASSPQPGTLETQYF. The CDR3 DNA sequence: TGTGCCAGCAGCCCCCAACCCGGGACTTTGGAGACCCAGTACTTC.

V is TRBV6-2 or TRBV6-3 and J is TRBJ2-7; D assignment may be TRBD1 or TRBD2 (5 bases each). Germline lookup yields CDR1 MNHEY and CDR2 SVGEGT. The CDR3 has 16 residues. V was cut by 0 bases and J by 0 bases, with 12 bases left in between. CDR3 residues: CASSYSNGASSYEQYF. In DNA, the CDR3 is TGTGCCAGCAGTTACTCGAACGGGGCTAGCTCCTACGAGCAGTACTTC.

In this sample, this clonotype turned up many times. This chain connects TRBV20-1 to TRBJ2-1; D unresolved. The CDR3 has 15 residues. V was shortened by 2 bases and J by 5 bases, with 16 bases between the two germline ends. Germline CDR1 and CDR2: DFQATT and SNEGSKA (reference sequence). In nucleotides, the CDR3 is TGCAGTGCTAGATGGGGTGTAGGTGGACACAATGAGCAGTTCTTC. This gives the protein CSARWGVGGHNEQFF.

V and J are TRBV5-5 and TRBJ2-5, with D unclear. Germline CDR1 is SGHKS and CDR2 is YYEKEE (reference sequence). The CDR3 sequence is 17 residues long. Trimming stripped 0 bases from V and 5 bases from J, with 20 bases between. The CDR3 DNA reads TGTGCCAGCAGCTTGGCCTACCAAGCGCCCGCCTCGGAGACCCAGTACTTC. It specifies CASSLAYQAPASETQYF.

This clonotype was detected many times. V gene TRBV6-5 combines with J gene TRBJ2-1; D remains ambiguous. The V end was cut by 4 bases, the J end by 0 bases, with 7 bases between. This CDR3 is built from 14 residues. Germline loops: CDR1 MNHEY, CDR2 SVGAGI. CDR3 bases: TGTGCCAGCAGTTGGGTCCGCTCCTACAATGAGCAGTTCTTC. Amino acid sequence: CASSWVRSYNEQFF.

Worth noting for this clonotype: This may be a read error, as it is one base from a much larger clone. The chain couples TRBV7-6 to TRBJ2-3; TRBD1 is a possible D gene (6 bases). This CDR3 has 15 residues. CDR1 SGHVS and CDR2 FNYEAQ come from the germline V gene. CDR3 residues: CASNLGTGHTDTQYF. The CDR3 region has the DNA TGTGCCAGCAACTTAGGGACGGGACACACAGATACGCAGTATTTT.

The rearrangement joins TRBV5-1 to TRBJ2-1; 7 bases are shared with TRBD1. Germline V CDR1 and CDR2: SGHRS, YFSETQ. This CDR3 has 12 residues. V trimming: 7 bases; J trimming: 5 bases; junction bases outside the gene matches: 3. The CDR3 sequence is CASRDRDNEQFF. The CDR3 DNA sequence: TGCGCCAGCCGAGACAGGGACAATGAGCAGTTCTTC.

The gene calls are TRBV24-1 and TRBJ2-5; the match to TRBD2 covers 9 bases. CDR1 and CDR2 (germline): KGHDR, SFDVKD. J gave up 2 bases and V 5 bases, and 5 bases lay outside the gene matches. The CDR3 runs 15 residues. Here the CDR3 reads CATSGPTSGQETQYF. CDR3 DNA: TGTGCCACCAGTGGCCCGACTAGCGGTCAAGAGACCCAGTACTTC.

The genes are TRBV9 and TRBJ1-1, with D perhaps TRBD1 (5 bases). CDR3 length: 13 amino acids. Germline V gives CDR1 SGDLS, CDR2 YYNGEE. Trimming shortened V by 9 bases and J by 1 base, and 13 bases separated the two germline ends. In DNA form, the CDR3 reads TGTGCCACGGCGAGGGGAGGGAACACTGAAGCTTTCTTT. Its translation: CATARGGNTEAFF.

CDR3 sequence reads: CASSQAPGQRHYGYTF. In nucleotides, the CDR3 is TGCGCCAGCAGCCAGGCCCCGGGACAGAGGCACTATGGCTACACCTTC. The chain has TRBV4-1 and TRBJ1-2; 7 nucleotides align to TRBD1. The CDR3 totals 16 residues. CDR1 and CDR2 (germline): MGHRA, YSYEKL. V lost 3 bases, J lost 3 bases, and 10 bases stayed unmatched.

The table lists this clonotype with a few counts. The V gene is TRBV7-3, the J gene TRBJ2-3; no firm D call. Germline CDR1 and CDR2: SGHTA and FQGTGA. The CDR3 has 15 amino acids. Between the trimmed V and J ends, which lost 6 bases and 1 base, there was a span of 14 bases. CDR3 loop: CASSQRMDRTDTQYF. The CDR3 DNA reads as TGTGCCAGCAGTCAAAGAATGGATCGCACAGATACGCAGTATTTT. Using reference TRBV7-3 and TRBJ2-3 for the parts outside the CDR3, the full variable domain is GAGVSQTPSNKVTEKGKYVELRCDPISGHTALYWYRQSLGQGPEFLIYFQGTGAADDSGLPNDRFFAVRPEGSVSTLKIQRTERGDSAVYLCASSQRMDRTDTQYFGPGTRLTVL.

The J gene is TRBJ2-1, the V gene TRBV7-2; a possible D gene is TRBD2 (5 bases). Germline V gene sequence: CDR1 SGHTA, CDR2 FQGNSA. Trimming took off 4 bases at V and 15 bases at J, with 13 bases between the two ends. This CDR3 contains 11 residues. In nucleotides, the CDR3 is TGTGCCAGCAGCTCCCAGCGGATATGGTTCTTC. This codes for CASSSQRIWFF.

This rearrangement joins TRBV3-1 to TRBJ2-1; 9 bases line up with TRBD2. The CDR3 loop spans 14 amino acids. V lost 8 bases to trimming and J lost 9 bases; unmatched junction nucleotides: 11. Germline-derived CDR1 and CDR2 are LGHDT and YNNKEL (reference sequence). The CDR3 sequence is CASSPRGRAIEQFF. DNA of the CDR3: TGTGCCAGCTCCCCCCGCGGGAGGGCCATTGAGCAGTTCTTC.

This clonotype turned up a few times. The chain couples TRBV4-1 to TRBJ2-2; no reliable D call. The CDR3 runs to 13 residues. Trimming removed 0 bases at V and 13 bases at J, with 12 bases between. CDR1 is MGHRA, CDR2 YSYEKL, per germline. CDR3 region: CASSQEPPGPLFF. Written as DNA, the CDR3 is TGCGCCAGCAGCCAAGAACCTCCCGGCCCGCTGTTTTTT.

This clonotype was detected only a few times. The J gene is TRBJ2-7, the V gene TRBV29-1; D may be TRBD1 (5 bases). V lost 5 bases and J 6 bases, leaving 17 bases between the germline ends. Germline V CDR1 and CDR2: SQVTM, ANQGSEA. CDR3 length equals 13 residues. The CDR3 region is CSVRENQGTEQYF. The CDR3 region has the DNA TGCAGCGTTAGGGAAAACCAGGGTACCGAGCAGTACTTC.

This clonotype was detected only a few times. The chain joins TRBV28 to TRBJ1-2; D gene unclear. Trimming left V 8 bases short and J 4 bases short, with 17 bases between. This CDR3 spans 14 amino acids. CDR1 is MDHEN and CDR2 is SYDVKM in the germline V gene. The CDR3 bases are TGTGCCAGCGGGATGGCGCGGCAAGCCTATGGCTACACCTTC. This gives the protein CASGMARQAYGYTF.

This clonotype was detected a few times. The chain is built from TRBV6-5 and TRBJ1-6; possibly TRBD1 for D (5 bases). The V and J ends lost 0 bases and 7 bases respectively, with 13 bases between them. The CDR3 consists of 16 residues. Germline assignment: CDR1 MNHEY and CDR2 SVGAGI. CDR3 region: CASSYSTTQENSPLHF. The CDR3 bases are TGTGCCAGCAGTTACTCGACGACACAGGAAAATTCACCCCTCCACTTT.

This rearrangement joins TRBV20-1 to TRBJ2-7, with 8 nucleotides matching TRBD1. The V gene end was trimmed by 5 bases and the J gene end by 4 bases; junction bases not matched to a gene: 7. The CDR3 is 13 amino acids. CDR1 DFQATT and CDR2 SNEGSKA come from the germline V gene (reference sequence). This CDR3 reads CSAGQGTRYEQYF. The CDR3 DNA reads TGCAGTGCTGGACAGGGAACCCGATACGAGCAGTACTTC.

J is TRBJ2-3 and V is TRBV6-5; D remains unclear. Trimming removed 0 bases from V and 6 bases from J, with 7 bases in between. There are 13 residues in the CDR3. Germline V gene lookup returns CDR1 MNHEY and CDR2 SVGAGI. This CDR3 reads CASSYSGFDTQYF. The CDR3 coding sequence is TGTGCCAGCAGTTACTCCGGTTTTGATACGCAGTATTTT.

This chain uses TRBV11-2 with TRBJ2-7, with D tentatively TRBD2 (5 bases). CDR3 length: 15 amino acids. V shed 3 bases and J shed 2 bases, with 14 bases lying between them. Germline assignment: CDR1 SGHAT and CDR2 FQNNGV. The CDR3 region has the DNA TGTGCCAGCAGCTTCCCCACCAGCGGCCCCTACGAGCAGTACTTC. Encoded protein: CASSFPTSGPYEQYF. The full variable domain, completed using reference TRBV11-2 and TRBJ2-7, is EAGVAQSPRYKIIEKRQSVAFWCNPISGHATLYWYQQILGQGPKLLIQFQNNGVVDDSQLPKDRFSAERLKGVDSTLKIQPAKLEDSAVYLCASSFPTSGPYEQYFGPGTRLTVT.

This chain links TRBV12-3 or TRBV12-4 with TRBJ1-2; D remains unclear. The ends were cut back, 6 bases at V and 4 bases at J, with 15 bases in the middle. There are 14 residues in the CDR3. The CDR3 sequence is CASSPEDGLYGYTF. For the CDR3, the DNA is TGTGCCAGCAGCCCAGAGGACGGACTCTATGGCTACACCTTC.

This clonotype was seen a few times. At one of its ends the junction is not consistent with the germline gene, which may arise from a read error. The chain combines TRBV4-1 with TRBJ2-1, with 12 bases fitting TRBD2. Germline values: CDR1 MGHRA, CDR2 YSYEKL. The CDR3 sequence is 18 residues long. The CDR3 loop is CASNQGALAGGPGNEQFF. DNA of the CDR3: TGCGCCAGCAACCAAGGTGCCCTAGCGGGAGGGCCGGGGAATGAGCAGTTCTTC.

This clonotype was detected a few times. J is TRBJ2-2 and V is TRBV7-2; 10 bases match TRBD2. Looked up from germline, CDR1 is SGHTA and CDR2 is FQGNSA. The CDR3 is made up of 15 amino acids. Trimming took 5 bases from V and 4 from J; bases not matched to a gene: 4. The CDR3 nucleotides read TGTGCCAGCAGCGGGCTAGCGGGAGCCACCGGGGAGCTGTTTTTT. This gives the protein CASSGLAGATGELFF.

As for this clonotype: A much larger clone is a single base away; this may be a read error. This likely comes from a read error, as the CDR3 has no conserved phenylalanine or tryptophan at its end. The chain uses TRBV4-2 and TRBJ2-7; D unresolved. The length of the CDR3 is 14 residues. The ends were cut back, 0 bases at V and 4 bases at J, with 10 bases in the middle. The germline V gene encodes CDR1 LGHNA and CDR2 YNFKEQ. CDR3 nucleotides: TGTGCCAGCAGCCAAGAGACTTCGCTGTACGAGCAGTACTCC. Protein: CASSQETSLYEQYS.

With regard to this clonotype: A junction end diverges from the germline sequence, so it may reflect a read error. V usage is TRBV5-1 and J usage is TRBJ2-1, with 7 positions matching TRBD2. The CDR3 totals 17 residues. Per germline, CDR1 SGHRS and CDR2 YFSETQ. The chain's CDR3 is CANSLGGVVRSYNEQFF. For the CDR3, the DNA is TGCGCCAACAGCTTGGGAGGGGTGGTCCGCTCCTACAATGAGCAGTTCTTC.

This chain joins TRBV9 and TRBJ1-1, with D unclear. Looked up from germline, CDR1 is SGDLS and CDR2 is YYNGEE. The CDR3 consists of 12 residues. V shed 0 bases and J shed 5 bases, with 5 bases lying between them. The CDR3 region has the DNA TGTGCCAGCAGCGTAGGCGGTACTGAAGCTTTCTTT. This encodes CASSVGGTEAFF. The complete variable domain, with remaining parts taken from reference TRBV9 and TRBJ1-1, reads DSGVTQTPKHLITATGQRVTLRCSPRSGDLSVYWYQQSLDQGLQFLIQYYNGEERAKGNILERFSAQQFPDLHSELNLSSLELGDSALYFCASSVGGTEAFFGQGTRLTVV.

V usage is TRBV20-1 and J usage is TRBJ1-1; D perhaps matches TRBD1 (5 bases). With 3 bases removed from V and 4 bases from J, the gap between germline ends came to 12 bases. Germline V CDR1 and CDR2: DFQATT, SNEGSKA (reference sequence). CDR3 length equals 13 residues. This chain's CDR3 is CSARGWGGTEAFF. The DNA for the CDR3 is TGCAGTGCTAGGGGATGGGGCGGCACTGAAGCTTTCTTT.

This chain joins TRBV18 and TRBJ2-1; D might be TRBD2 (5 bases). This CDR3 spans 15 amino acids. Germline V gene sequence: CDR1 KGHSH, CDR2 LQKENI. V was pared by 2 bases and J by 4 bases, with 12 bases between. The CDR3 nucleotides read TGTGCCAGCTCACCATTGAGGGATGTTTACAATGAGCAGTTCTTC. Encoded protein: CASSPLRDVYNEQFF.

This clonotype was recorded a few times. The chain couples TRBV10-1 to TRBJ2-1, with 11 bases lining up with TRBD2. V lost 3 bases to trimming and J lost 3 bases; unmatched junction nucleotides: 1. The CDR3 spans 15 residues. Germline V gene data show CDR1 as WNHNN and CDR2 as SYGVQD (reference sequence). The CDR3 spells CASSDLAGGYNEQFF. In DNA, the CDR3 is TGCGCCAGCAGTGACCTAGCGGGGGGCTACAATGAGCAGTTCTTC.